This T cell receptor beta chain was documented in a study of identical twins. Study findings and constraints: Out-of-frame alpha sequences shared by twins showed excess low generation probability.

Unique molecular identifiers were in the cDNA, with template-switch universal primer binding. TCRdb processed the 5' RACE reads anew with MiXCR; each CDR3 protein has one entry. The table shows 450,000 to 500,000 distinct CDR3 sequences, with over 11% occurring only once. Concerning this clonotype: What it binds is not known.

Healthy Caucasians supplied all donations. The ends were cut back, 2 bases at V and 7 bases at J, with 6 bases in the middle. CDR1 is LGHDT and CDR2 is YNNKEL in the germline V gene (reference sequence). This CDR3 contains 12 residues. The same sample was also studied in work on yellow fever vaccine responses in identical twins.

The chain couples TRBV3-1 to TRBJ1-5; the D is unclear. The clonotype originates from a woman aged 18 to 35 in good health. The sample taken for sequencing was CD4+ T cells sorted from blood. The CDR3 loop reads CASSQFGQPQHF. CDR3 bases: TGTGCCAGCAGCCAATTCGGCCAGCCCCAGCATTTT.